This entry describes one T cell receptor beta chain. This sample was included in a study of blood T cell repertoires in COVID-19. On the study more broadly: Some COVID-19 samples were acute and others convalescent; all came from the United States, Italy and Spain. PBMCs, B-cell-depleted T cells, or T cells were the source of the cDNA or gDNA that made up the material.

J was trimmed by 1 base and V by 5 bases; bases with no gene match: 3. Per the germline V gene, CDR1 is LGHNA and CDR2 is YSLEER. CDR3 length: 15 residues. Sequencing used immunoSEQ multiplex PCR; TCRdb keeps in-frame clones, though not all of them. The sample records under 200,000 clones, less than 90% being singletons. Sequencing was done on a sample of peripheral blood. The receptor was isolated from an older woman with COVID-19, enrolled during active disease. The chain employs TRBV4-3 and TRBJ1-4, with 8 bases fitting TRBD1. CDR3 residues: CASSNGQGTNEKLFF. CDR3 coding DNA: TGCGCCAGCAGCAACGGACAGGGAACTAATGAAAAACTGTTTTTT.